This T cell receptor (beta chain) was sequenced in a study of T cells in tuberculosis. Looking at the study overall: CD1B tetramers identified T cells specific for mycobacterial lipid GMM.

No alpha-beta pairing information exists for these sequences. Assay: immunoSEQ multiplex PCR; the TCRdb copy retains only in-frame clones and omits some. The sample records around 60,000 clones, 81% being singletons. Cells were sorted from thawed PBMC rested overnight and stained with GMM-loaded CD1B tetramer, viability dye and anti-CD3. The CD1B tetramers carried C32 glucose monomycolate purified from Rhodococcus equi. CD14-expressing monocytes were removed from PBMC before cryopreservation and sorting. Study-level results: Some low-affinity tetramer-binding T cells may be absent from this sample.

Germline lookup yields CDR1 SNHLY and CDR2 FYNNEI. The V end was cut by 9 bases, the J end by 1 base, with 12 bases between. The CDR3 sequence is 13 residues long. The J gene is TRBJ1-1, the V gene TRBV2, with a possible D match to TRBD1 (6 bases). Sequencing was performed on CD1b-GMM tetramer-negative cells sorted from PBMCs. This clonotype was obtained from an adult woman with latent tuberculosis. CDR3 residues: CASNRETNTEAFF. In DNA, the CDR3 is TGTGCCAGTAACAGGGAAACGAACACTGAAGCTTTCTTT.